The sequence of this T cell receptor (beta chain) was determined in a study of vaccination effects on CD4 cells after COVID-19. At the level of the study: The ViraFEST assay expanded antigen-specific CD4+ T cells with viral peptide pools before sequencing.

Findings and limits, study-wide: Only a single clone (1 of 255 vaccine-induced clones in healthy vaccinees) cross-reacted with common cold coronaviruses. Marked clonal contraction of both clone types appeared late after vaccination.

The count of this clone is one. Its antigen is still unknown. Between days 9 and 10 of culture, CD4+ T cells were separated out. The vaccine recipients had no prior SARS-CoV-2 infection, with negative nucleocapsid antibodies. Generated by immunoSEQ multiplex PCR, the TCRdb table keeps only in-frame clones and is missing some. Among about 39,000 clones listed, more than 75% were seen once. V gave up 5 bases and J gave up 2 bases; unmatched junction bases: 10. Germline CDR1 and CDR2: LNHDA and SQIVND (reference sequence). The CDR3 is made up of 18 amino acids. This specimen was CD4+ T cells from PBMCs cultured without peptide, taken before COVID-19 vaccination. The chain couples TRBV19 to TRBJ1-5, with 12 bases fitting TRBD1. The TCR sequence derives from a human donor who received a COVID-19 vaccine. The CDR3 sequence: CASSGRDRGLGGNQPQHF. The CDR3 DNA reads as TGTGCCAGTAGTGGACGGGACAGGGGGCTCGGGGGCAATCAGCCCCAGCATTTT.